These 19 T cell receptor beta chains came from one sample sequenced in a study of blood T cell repertoires in COVID-19. Data came from immunoSEQ multiplex PCR; TCRdb stores just in-frame clones and leaves some out. Among some 350,000 clones listed, over 80% were seen once. The sample was peripheral blood. The receptors shown here come from a woman aged 50 to 60 with COVID-19, enrolled during active disease.

The V call is TRBV2, the J call TRBJ1-4; 9 bases align to TRBD1. The germline V gene encodes CDR1 SNHLY and CDR2 FYNNEI. This CDR3 has 14 amino acids. V dropped 6 bases and J dropped 1; count of bases not matched to a gene: 0. The chain's CDR3 is CASRGQGTNEKLFF. The DNA of the CDR3 is TGTGCCAGCAGGGGACAGGGAACTAATGAAAAACTGTTTTTT.

The chain links TRBV19 to TRBJ2-2, with 8 bases matching TRBD2. The CDR3 runs 15 residues. Trimming removed 5 bases from V and 5 bases from J; junction bases left unmatched: 7. Germline V gene data show CDR1 as LNHDA and CDR2 as SQIVND (reference sequence). CDR3 coding DNA: TGTGCCAGTAGTCTGGCCGGGAGGGGAACCGGGGAGCTGTTTTTT. Amino acid sequence: CASSLAGRGTGELFF.

The rearrangement joins TRBV18 to TRBJ2-4; TRBD1 matches 9 bases. V lost 6 bases to trimming and J lost 6 bases; unmatched junction nucleotides: 9. Germline values: CDR1 KGHSH, CDR2 LQKENI. The CDR3 loop spans 15 amino acids. The CDR3 DNA is TGTGCCAGCTCCCAATCCGGGACAGGGCCAAACATTCAGTACTTC. This sequence encodes CASSQSGTGPNIQYF.

This chain links TRBV3-1 (or the pseudogene TRBV3-2) with TRBJ2-4, with D unresolved. Per the germline V gene, CDR1 is LGHDT and CDR2 is YNNKEL (reference sequence). The germline V and J ends were trimmed by 4 bases and 8 bases, with 12 bases remaining between them. This CDR3 comprises 13 residues. This chain's CDR3 is CASSPPTSDIQYF. CDR3 DNA sequence: TGTGCCAGCAGCCCACCCACGAGCGACATTCAGTACTTC.

This clone was found a few times. The genes are TRBV5-4 and TRBJ2-7, with TRBD1 as a possible D gene (5 bases). Trimming shortened V by 0 bases and J by 2 bases, and 9 bases separated the two germline ends. In germline, CDR1 is SGHNT, CDR2 YYREEE (reference sequence). The length of the CDR3 is 14 residues. CDR3 DNA sequence: TGTGCCAGCAGCTTGGACAGGAACACCTACGAGCAGTACTTC. Its protein is CASSLDRNTYEQYF. Together with reference TRBV5-4 and TRBJ2-7, the CDR3 gives the full variable domain: ETGVTQSPTHLIKTRGQQVTLRCSSQSGHNTVSWYQQALGQGPQFIFQYYREEENGRGNFPPRFSGLQFPNYSSELNVNALELDDSALYLCASSLDRNTYEQYFGPGTRLTVT.

The V call is TRBV18, the J call TRBJ1-6; 10 bases agree with TRBD1. V shed 4 bases and J 8 bases; nucleotides not matched to a gene: 2. Germline CDR1 and CDR2: KGHSH and LQKENI. The CDR3 runs 14 residues. The CDR3 loop is CASSLGQGDSPLHF. The CDR3 coding sequence is TGTGCCAGCTCACTCGGACAGGGGGATTCACCCCTCCACTTT.

V and J are TRBV5-6 and TRBJ2-7; 11 positions agree with TRBD2. The ends lost 2 bases at V and 7 bases at J; junction bases unmatched: 11. Per the germline V gene, CDR1 is SGHDT and CDR2 is YYEEEE. The CDR3 is 16 amino acids. CDR3 in amino acids: CASSFGLAGGTGEQYF. CDR3 DNA sequence: TGTGCCAGCAGCTTCGGCCTAGCGGGAGGAACGGGGGAGCAGTACTTC.

V and J are TRBV4-2 and TRBJ1-4; 7 positions agree with TRBD1. The germline V gene has CDR1 LGHNA and CDR2 YNFKEQ. The CDR3 contains 16 residues. V lost 4 bases, J lost 4 bases, and 9 bases stayed unmatched. The CDR3 region is CASSPSDRAGNEKLFF. DNA for the CDR3: TGTGCCAGCAGCCCAAGCGACAGGGCGGGTAATGAAAAACTGTTTTTT.

The CDR3 protein is CASSQAHTTNTEAFF. CDR3 DNA sequence: TGTGCCAGCAGCCAAGCACACACCACGAACACTGAAGCTTTCTTT. V and J are TRBV4-2 and TRBJ1-1; D uncertain. Per the germline V gene, CDR1 is LGHNA and CDR2 is YNFKEQ. The ends were cut back, 1 base at V and 1 base at J, with 10 bases in the middle. The CDR3 runs to 15 residues.

The count of this clone is one. The chain carries TRBV18 and TRBJ1-1; a weak D match, TRBD1 (6 bases). The CDR3 loop spans 14 amino acids. The V gene's germline CDR1 is KGHSH and CDR2 LQKENI. Trimming left V 3 bases short and J 7 bases short, with 15 bases between. The CDR3 nucleotides read TGTGCCAGCTCACCCCCCGGGGGGGCTAGTGAAGCTTTCTTT. Translating it yields CASSPPGGASEAFF. Based on the CDR3 plus reference TRBV18 and TRBJ1-1, the full variable domain is NAGVMQNPRHLVRRRGQEARLRCSPMKGHSHVYWYRQLPEEGLKFMVYLQKENIIDESGMPKERFSAEFPKEGPSILRIQQVVRGDSAAYFCASSPPGGASEAFFGQGTRLTVV.

V and J are TRBV7-9 and TRBJ1-1; D remains unclear. The CDR3 is 15 amino acids. The V gene lost 5 bases and the J gene lost 4 bases, with 17 bases spanning the gap. Germline V gene sequence: CDR1 SEHNR, CDR2 FQNEAQ (reference sequence). The CDR3 coding sequence is TGTGCCAGCAGCCTTATGGGAGGGCTAGGCACTGAAGCTTTCTTT. Protein: CASSLMGGLGTEAFF.

The rearrangement links TRBV19 to TRBJ2-7, with 7 bases aligning to TRBD2. The CDR3 length is 16 residues. Germline-derived CDR1 and CDR2 are LNHDA and SQIVND (reference sequence). J was trimmed by 0 bases and V by 3 bases; bases with no gene match: 8. Here the CDR3 DNA reads TGTGCCAGTAGTATTAGGGACTACCAGAGCTCCTACGAGCAGTACTTC. Encoded protein: CASSIRDYQSSYEQYF. The full variable domain, with the rest looked up from reference TRBV19 and TRBJ2-7, is DGGITQSPKYLFRKEGQNVTLSCEQNLNHDAMYWYRQDPGQGLRLIYYSQIVNDFQKGDIAEGYSVSREKKESFPLTVTSAQKNPTAFYLCASSIRDYQSSYEQYFGPGTRLTVT.

The chain combines TRBV27 with TRBJ1-1; no definite D call. CDR1 is MNHEY, CDR2 SMNVEV, per germline (reference sequence). This CDR3 has 13 residues. The ends were cut back, 9 bases at V and 3 bases at J, with 14 bases in the middle. DNA for the CDR3: TGTGCCAGTGGCGGGAGGGCGTACACTGAAGCTTTCTTT. Protein: CASGGRAYTEAFF.

V and J are TRBV20-1 and TRBJ2-3; no definite D call. CDR3 length: 14 residues. CDR1 and CDR2 from the germline V gene are DFQATT and SNEGSKA (reference sequence). The germline V and J ends were trimmed by 3 bases and 4 bases, with 14 bases remaining between them. The CDR3 region is CSASYARTADTQYF. The CDR3 region has the DNA TGCAGTGCTAGTTACGCCCGTACGGCAGATACGCAGTATTTT.

The sample holds one count of this clone. The chain recombines TRBV19 with TRBJ2-1; TRBD1 aligns across 7 bases. Losses at the gene ends were 1 base for V and 8 bases for J; bases not matched to a gene: 8. CDR1 is LNHDA, CDR2 SQIVND, per germline (reference sequence). The CDR3 is 15 residues long. The CDR3 bases are TGTGCCAGTAGTATAGGGTCACAGAGGGGGCATGAGCAGTTCTTC. It encodes CASSIGSQRGHEQFF.

CDR3 sequence reads: CASSRTGGVLVEAFF. In DNA form, the CDR3 reads TGTGCCAGCAGTAGGACAGGGGGCGTATTGGTTGAAGCTTTCTTT. The V call is TRBV2, the J call TRBJ1-1, with 11 bases identical to TRBD1. Germline V gives CDR1 SNHLY, CDR2 FYNNEI. After removal of 5 bases from V and 7 bases from J, the junction contained 9 bases not matched to a gene. CDR3 size: 15 residues.

V gene TRBV7-9 combines with J gene TRBJ2-5; no firm D call. The CDR3 has 15 residues. Looked up from germline, CDR1 is SEHNR and CDR2 is FQNEAQ (reference sequence). Trimming removed 1 base from V and 2 bases from J, with 11 bases in between. Here the CDR3 reads CASSLGNNPQETQYF. In DNA, the CDR3 is TGTGCCAGCAGCTTAGGCAACAACCCACAAGAGACCCAGTACTTC.

The genes are TRBV25-1 and TRBJ2-7, with 9 bases lining up with TRBD1. The CDR3 length is 17 residues. J was trimmed by 3 bases and V by 4 bases; bases with no gene match: 13. The germline V gene has CDR1 MGHDK and CDR2 SYGVNS. CDR3 DNA: TGTGCCAGCAGTGGTCGGACAGGGGACACTTTCGACTACGAGCAGTACTTC. Protein: CASSGRTGDTFDYEQYF.

As regards this clone: One junction end disagrees with the germline gene, perhaps due to a read error. The chain couples TRBV6-4 to TRBJ2-7; 8 positions match TRBD1. CDR1 is MRHNA, CDR2 SNTAGT, per germline. CDR3 length: 11 amino acids. The CDR3 DNA reads as TGTGCCAGCAAGTCATTCTTGGACAGGGAATTC. Its translation: CASKSFLDREF.